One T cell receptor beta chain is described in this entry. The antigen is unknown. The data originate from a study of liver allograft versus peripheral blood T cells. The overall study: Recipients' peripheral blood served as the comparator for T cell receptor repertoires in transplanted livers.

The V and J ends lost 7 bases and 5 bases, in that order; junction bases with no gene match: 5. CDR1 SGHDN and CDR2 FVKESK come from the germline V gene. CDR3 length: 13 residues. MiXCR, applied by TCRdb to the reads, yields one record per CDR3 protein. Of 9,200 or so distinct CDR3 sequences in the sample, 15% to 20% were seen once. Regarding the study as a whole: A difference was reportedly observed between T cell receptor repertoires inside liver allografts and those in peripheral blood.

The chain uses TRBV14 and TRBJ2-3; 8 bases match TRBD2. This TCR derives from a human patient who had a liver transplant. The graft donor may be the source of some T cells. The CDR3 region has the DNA TGTGCCAGCAAAACTAGCGGTGGAGATACGCAGTATTTT. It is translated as CASKTSGGDTQYF.